The 15 T cell receptor beta chains given below trace back to one sample, sequenced in a study of cytotoxic CD8 clonotypes in ibrutinib-treated CLL. Sequenced by immunoSEQ multiplex PCR; TCRdb stores in-frame clones only, minus some. The sample includes 250,000 to 350,000 clones, approximately 76% of them seen just once. This specimen consisted of PBMCs, obtained at disease progression, from a patient treated with ibrutinib. These receptors were taken from a human donor with chronic lymphocytic leukemia.

V gene TRBV27 combines with J gene TRBJ1-2; D is possibly TRBD1 (5 bases). CDR1 and CDR2 from the germline V gene are MNHEY and SMNVEV (reference sequence). The CDR3 has 15 residues. V shed 5 bases and J shed 4 bases, with 17 bases lying between them. The CDR3 nucleotides read TGTGCCAGCAGTCGACTCACCGGGACGGGCTATGGCTACACCTTC. Its protein product is CASSRLTGTGYGYTF.

The CDR3 DNA is TGCGCCAGCAGCCAACTTACGGACACCGTGAGCTCCTACAATGAGCAGTTCTTC. This encodes CASSQLTDTVSSYNEQFF. This rearrangement joins TRBV4-1 to TRBJ2-1; possibly TRBD1 for D (5 bases). The CDR3 consists of 18 residues. The germline gives CDR1 MGHRA, CDR2 YSYEKL. The V gene lost 2 bases and the J gene lost 0 bases, with 17 bases spanning the gap.

The genes are TRBV15 and TRBJ2-1; 7 bases map to TRBD2. The CDR3 has 16 residues. V trimming: 1 base; J trimming: 9 bases; junction bases outside the gene matches: 12. Germline V gene data show CDR1 as LNHNV and CDR2 as YYDKDF (reference sequence). In DNA form, the CDR3 reads TGTGCCACCAGCAGAGGACCGGACGGGAGGCAGGGTGAGCAGTTCTTC. Residues: CATSRGPDGRQGEQFF.

This clone appeared a few times. V gene TRBV5-1 combines with J gene TRBJ2-2, with TRBD1 as a possible D gene (6 bases). CDR3 length: 14 amino acids. The germline V gene encodes CDR1 SGHRS and CDR2 YFSETQ. The V and J ends lost 4 bases and 6 bases respectively, with 13 bases between them. CDR3 in amino acids: CASSNRELPGELFF. CDR3 DNA: TGCGCCAGCAGCAACAGGGAATTACCCGGGGAGCTGTTTTTT.

The chain carries TRBV5-1 and TRBJ1-6; no reliable D call. From germline, CDR1 is SGHRS and CDR2 YFSETQ. Trimming took off 0 bases at V and 7 bases at J, with 8 bases between the two ends. The CDR3 extends over 14 amino acids. CDR3 region: CASSLGQQNSPLHF. CDR3 coding DNA: TGCGCCAGCAGCTTGGGGCAGCAGAATTCACCCCTCCACTTT.

The chain combines TRBV10-3 with TRBJ1-6; D is unresolved. The CDR3 contains 14 residues. CDR1 is ENHRY and CDR2 is SYGVKD in the germline V gene. Trimming shortened V by 6 bases and J by 5 bases, and 11 bases separated the two germline ends. CDR3 sequence reads: CAISGESDNSPLHF. For the CDR3, the DNA is TGTGCCATCAGCGGGGAATCGGATAATTCACCCCTCCACTTT.

The genes are TRBV7-9 and TRBJ1-2; D gene ambiguous. The germline gives CDR1 SEHNR, CDR2 FQNEAQ (reference sequence). This CDR3 spans 16 amino acids. V shed 0 bases and J shed 0 bases, with 11 bases lying between them. CDR3 nucleotide sequence: TGTGCCAGCAGCTTAGCGCGGTTACGGGCTAACTATGGCTACACCTTC. Its protein product is CASSLARLRANYGYTF.

CDR3 nucleotide sequence: TGCGCCAGCAGCCAAGGTTATGGCTACACCTTC. It specifies CASSQGYGYTF. The rearrangement links TRBV4-3 to TRBJ1-2; D not certain. The germline V gene encodes CDR1 LGHNA and CDR2 YSLEER. V lost 1 base and J 5 bases, leaving 2 bases between the germline ends. The CDR3 loop spans 11 amino acids.

The rearrangement joins TRBV19 to TRBJ2-1; D perhaps matches TRBD2 (5 bases). The CDR3 spans 16 residues. Trimming removed 5 bases from V and 1 base from J, with 15 bases in between. Germline CDR1 is LNHDA and CDR2 is SQIVND (reference sequence). The CDR3 DNA follows: TGTGCCAGTAGTCCCTTACAGAGGGTTTCCTACAATGAGCAGTTCTTC. Translated, it gives CASSPLQRVSYNEQFF.

The genes are TRBV4-3 and TRBJ2-7; D possibly uses TRBD1 or TRBD2 (6 bases each). The V gene's germline CDR1 is LGHNA and CDR2 YSLEER. The CDR3 consists of 13 residues. The V gene lost 2 bases and the J gene lost 4 bases, with 9 bases spanning the gap. CDR3 protein: CASSQQGRYEQYF. The CDR3 DNA reads as TGCGCCAGCAGCCAACAGGGGAGGTACGAGCAGTACTTC.

V and J are TRBV7-2 and TRBJ2-4, with TRBD1 matching over 9 bases. This CDR3 contains 16 residues. In germline, CDR1 is SGHTA, CDR2 FQGNSA. The V and J ends lost 3 bases and 4 bases, in that order; junction bases with no gene match: 7. CDR3 region: CASSFGGTGSKNIQYF. The DNA of the CDR3 is TGTGCCAGCAGCTTTGGTGGGACAGGGTCGAAAAACATTCAGTACTTC.

In regard to this clone: Additional DNA sequences in this sample encode the identical CDR3. The J gene is TRBJ1-1, the V gene TRBV11-2, with D maybe TRBD1 (6 bases). Looked up from germline, CDR1 is SGHAT and CDR2 is FQNNGV. CDR3 length: 13 residues. V dropped 7 bases and J dropped 3 bases, with 12 bases sitting between them. CDR3 coding DNA: TGTGCCAGCAACCCGGACAGATACACTGAAGCTTTCTTT. The encoded protein is CASNPDRYTEAFF.

DNA of the CDR3: TGTGCCAGTAGTATTCGGTACACTGAAGCTTTCTTT. Translation gives CASSIRYTEAFF. This chain uses TRBV19 with TRBJ1-1, with unresolved D. V was shortened by 3 bases and J by 3 bases, with 5 bases between the two germline ends. The CDR3 covers 12 residues. Germline V gives CDR1 LNHDA, CDR2 SQIVND (reference sequence).

CDR3 in amino acids: CASLGYPRTDTQYF. The CDR3 nucleotides are TGTGCCAGCTTGGGGTACCCCCGTACAGATACGCAGTATTTT. V and J are TRBV2 and TRBJ2-3; D unclear. Germline loops: CDR1 SNHLY, CDR2 FYNNEI. Trimming stripped 8 bases from V and 3 bases from J, with 15 bases between. The CDR3 is 14 amino acids.

The V call is TRBV7-5, the J call TRBJ1-5; the D call TRBD1 from the table was never checked on the DNA. TRBV7-5 is marked as a pseudogene. The CDR3 totals 14 residues. CDR3 protein: CAGYSGQINQPQHF. The CDR3 DNA sequence: TGTGCCGGATATTCGGGACAGATCAATCAGCCCCAGCATTTT.